This entry describes one T cell receptor beta chain. What it recognizes is unknown. Assay used: immunoSEQ multiplex PCR; TCRdb lists only in-frame clones, some missing. The table lists hundreds of thousands of clones, around nine tenths of them singletons. This record belongs to a study of cytomegalovirus exposure and HLA in healthy donors. Unmatched junction bases numbered 6, after V lost 0 bases and J lost 6 bases. The germline CDR1 and CDR2 sequences are LNHNV and YYDKDF (reference sequence). The CDR3 consists of 16 residues. General study results and limits: TCR clusters originating in the first cohort tended to co-occur in the 110 or so validation repertoires, according to a later analysis. In vitro experiments confirmed that a few CMV-associated chains were specific for CMV antigens.

The sample consisted of PBMCs. The TCR sequence derives from a woman aged 18-29 years in good health and CMV-seropositive. This sequence joins TRBV15 and TRBJ2-7; 12 bases align to TRBD1. The CDR3 nucleotides read TGTGCCACCAGCAGAGAGCACCGGGACAGGGGGCTCGAGCAGTACTTC. This translates into CATSREHRDRGLEQYF.